Shown below are 28 T cell receptor beta chains from a single sample sequenced in a study of T cell responses to AZD1222 COVID-19 vaccine. Clones were sequenced by immunoSEQ multiplex PCR, and TCRdb holds only the in-frame ones, with some missing. The data hold about 180,000 clones, with around 94% observed a single time. This specimen consisted of peripheral blood, obtained on day 0 of AZD1222 vaccination. The source of these receptors is an adult in good health.

In this sample, this clone turned up once. V is TRBV5-1 and J is TRBJ2-5, with TRBD2 identical over 9 bases. The germline CDR1 and CDR2 sequences are SGHRS and YFSETQ. The CDR3 covers 16 residues. After removal of 0 bases from V and 1 base from J, the junction contained 4 bases not matched to a gene. The CDR3 coding sequence is TGCGCCAGCAGCTTGGCCCTAGCGGGGCTCCAAGAGACCCAGTACTTC. Encoded protein: CASSLALAGLQETQYF.

CDR3 in amino acids: CASIQSNEQFF. CDR3 bases: TGTGCCAGCATCCAGTCCAATGAGCAGTTCTTC. V gene TRBV9 combines with J gene TRBJ2-1; D call uncertain. Trimming cost V 6 bases and J 6 bases, with 7 bases left between them. The CDR3 is made up of 11 amino acids. CDR1 is SGDLS and CDR2 is YYNGEE in the germline V gene.

The chain employs TRBV24-1 and TRBJ2-1; 8 nucleotides match TRBD2. The CDR3 covers 12 residues. CDR1 KGHDR and CDR2 SFDVKD come from the germline V gene. V lost 10 bases to trimming and J lost 7 bases; unmatched junction nucleotides: 5. CDR3 bases: TGTGCCACGGGGACTAGTGGAAATGAGCAGTTCTTC. Encoded protein: CATGTSGNEQFF.

The rearrangement uses TRBV7-8 and TRBJ1-3, with 8 bases lining up with TRBD1. V lost 8 bases, J lost 0 bases, and 6 bases stayed unmatched. The CDR3 has 15 amino acids. Per germline, CDR1 SGHVS and CDR2 FQNEAQ. CDR3 DNA sequence: TGTGCCAGCGGCGTCCAGGGGGCCTCTGGAAACACCATATATTTT. Its translation is CASGVQGASGNTIYF.

The chain joins TRBV5-4 to TRBJ2-7, with D possibly matching TRBD1 (5 bases). The CDR3 sequence is 14 residues long. Deletions cut 5 bases from V and 1 base from J, with 13 bases between. Germline lookup yields CDR1 SGHNT and CDR2 YYREEE (reference sequence). The CDR3 region is CASRTEVQSYEQYF. CDR3 sequence (DNA): TGTGCCAGCAGGACAGAGGTACAATCCTACGAGCAGTACTTC.

The V and J genes are TRBV5-4 and TRBJ1-5; D remains unclear. V was cut by 4 bases and J by 9 bases, with 17 bases left in between. Per germline, CDR1 SGHNT and CDR2 YYREEE (reference sequence). The CDR3 covers 14 residues. The CDR3 is CASSTDGRLWPQHF. CDR3 DNA sequence: TGTGCCAGCAGCACGGACGGTCGACTTTGGCCCCAGCATTTT.

The chain employs TRBV2 and TRBJ1-4; D unresolved. Trimming removed 1 base from V and 0 bases from J, with 12 bases in between. Germline V gene lookup returns CDR1 SNHLY and CDR2 FYNNEI. This CDR3 contains 17 residues. The CDR3 sequence: CASSEDEMISTNEKLFF. CDR3 DNA sequence: TGTGCCAGCAGTGAAGACGAGATGATATCAACTAATGAAAAACTGTTTTTT.

The chain couples TRBV4-1 to TRBJ2-4; 8 bases fit TRBD1. The germline V gene has CDR1 MGHRA and CDR2 YSYEKL. The CDR3 spans 17 residues. J gave up 6 bases and V 0 bases, and 10 bases lay outside the gene matches. Written as DNA, the CDR3 is TGCGCCAGCAGCCAAGAATCTCGCCAGGGGGCTAGAAACATTCAGTACTTC. It yields the protein CASSQESRQGARNIQYF.

The V call is TRBV5-1, the J call TRBJ1-1; 8 nucleotides agree with TRBD1. Unmatched junction bases numbered 6, after V lost 3 bases and J lost 5 bases. Per germline, CDR1 SGHRS and CDR2 YFSETQ. The CDR3 is 14 residues long. CDR3 sequence (DNA): TGCGCCAGCAGCTCCGGACAGGGTGGGACTGAAGCTTTCTTT. As protein: CASSSGQGGTEAFF.

The chain recombines TRBV27 with TRBJ2-3; D remains ambiguous. V gave up 2 bases and J gave up 3 bases, with 3 bases separating them. Germline CDR1 and CDR2: MNHEY and SMNVEV (reference sequence). The CDR3 totals 12 residues. The CDR3 DNA follows: TGTGCCAGCAGTTTACAAACAGATACGCAGTATTTT. It specifies CASSLQTDTQYF.

The gene calls are TRBV6-5 and TRBJ1-2, with 8 bases that match TRBD1. Germline-derived CDR1 and CDR2 are MNHEY and SVGAGI. With V trimmed by 6 bases and J by 4 bases, 1 base remained unmatched. The CDR3 is 12 residues long. The CDR3: CASRGQVYGYTF. The CDR3 DNA follows: TGTGCCAGCAGGGGACAGGTCTATGGCTACACCTTC.

The J gene is TRBJ1-2, the V gene TRBV29-1; TRBD1 agrees at 7 bases. CDR1 SQVTM and CDR2 ANQGSEA come from the germline V gene. The CDR3 is made up of 15 amino acids. Trimming removed 7 bases from V and 6 bases from J; junction bases left unmatched: 17. Here the CDR3 DNA reads TGCAGCGCTGCCCCAACGACAGGGTTCAATGATGGCTACACCTTC. Encoded protein: CSAAPTTGFNDGYTF.

This clone was seen only once. The genes are TRBV27 and TRBJ2-1; D tentatively fits TRBD1 or TRBD2 (7 bases each). Germline V CDR1 and CDR2: MNHEY, SMNVEV (reference sequence). The CDR3 totals 13 residues. Trimming cost V 8 bases and J 5 bases, with 13 bases left between them. The CDR3 here is CASRGDRDNEQFF. The CDR3 DNA reads as TGTGCCAGCCGGGGGGACAGAGACAATGAGCAGTTCTTC.

The chain has TRBV18 and TRBJ2-2; 11 bases are a match to TRBD1. V shed 2 bases, J shed 3 bases, and the junction held 5 bases outside the gene matches. This CDR3 has 17 residues. The germline V gene has CDR1 KGHSH and CDR2 LQKENI. The CDR3 DNA is TGTGCCAGCTCACCAATCGGACAGGGGGCGTACACCGGGGAGCTGTTTTTT. It encodes CASSPIGQGAYTGELFF.

CDR3 sequence: CASSPLGSSAEQYF. The CDR3 DNA is TGTGCCAGTAGCCCCCTCGGGTCGTCAGCAGAGCAGTACTTC. The chain combines TRBV19 with TRBJ2-7, with unresolved D. CDR3 length: 14 amino acids. Germline assignment: CDR1 LNHDA and CDR2 SQIVND (reference sequence). The germline V and J ends were trimmed by 6 bases and 7 bases, with 19 bases remaining between them.

This chain uses TRBV5-1 with TRBJ1-4; no clear D gene. This CDR3 spans 15 amino acids. Trimming shortened V by 2 bases and J by 2 bases, and 10 bases separated the two germline ends. The germline V gene encodes CDR1 SGHRS and CDR2 YFSETQ. Written as DNA, the CDR3 is TGCGCCAGCAGCTTTTCGTCGGGGACTAATGAAAAACTGTTTTTT. This codes for CASSFSSGTNEKLFF.

The gene calls are TRBV24-1 and TRBJ1-5; no clear D. V was pared by 3 bases and J by 1 base, with 3 bases between. Germline-derived CDR1 and CDR2 are KGHDR and SFDVKD. The CDR3 has 13 residues. This CDR3 reads CATSDGSNQPQHF. Here the CDR3 DNA reads TGTGCCACCAGTGATGGGAGCAATCAGCCCCAGCATTTT.

CDR3 region: CASSLDPKGPNYGYTF. In DNA, the CDR3 is TGTGCCAGCAGCTTGGACCCTAAGGGGCCCAACTATGGCTACACCTTC. V gene TRBV5-5 combines with J gene TRBJ1-2, with a tentative D call TRBD1 (5 bases). With 0 bases removed from V and 2 bases from J, the gap between germline ends came to 14 bases. CDR3 size: 16 residues. Germline CDR1 and CDR2: SGHKS and YYEKEE (reference sequence). The full variable domain, with the rest looked up from reference TRBV5-5 and TRBJ1-2, is DAGVTQSPTHLIKTRGQQVTLRCSPISGHKSVSWYQQVLGQGPQFIFQYYEKEERGRGNFPDRFSARQFPNYSSELNVNALLLGDSALYLCASSLDPKGPNYGYTFGSGTRLTVV.

The chain carries TRBV7-2 and TRBJ1-5, with D perhaps TRBD1 (6 bases). Germline loops: CDR1 SGHTA, CDR2 FQGNSA. The CDR3 spans 16 residues. V was pared by 2 bases and J by 5 bases, with 16 bases between. CDR3 DNA: TGTGCCAGCAGCTTACATGCACCCAGGGGACATCAGCCCCAGCATTTT. Amino acids: CASSLHAPRGHQPQHF. The full variable domain, with the rest looked up from reference TRBV7-2 and TRBJ1-5, is GAGVSQSPSNKVTEKGKDVELRCDPISGHTALYWYRQSLGQGLEFLIYFQGNSAPDKSGLPSDRFSAERTGGSVSTLTIQRTQQEDSAVYLCASSLHAPRGHQPQHFGDGTRLSIL.

The gene calls are TRBV19 and TRBJ1-2, with D unclear. Germline V gene sequence: CDR1 LNHDA, CDR2 SQIVND (reference sequence). The V end lost 3 bases, the J end lost 2 bases, and 7 bases lay between the germline ends. The CDR3 covers 13 residues. Here the CDR3 DNA reads TGTGCCAGTAGTATCTTGTCGAACTATGGCTACACCTTC. It translates to CASSILSNYGYTF.

The chain joins TRBV20-1 to TRBJ2-1; D is ambiguous. The V gene's germline CDR1 is DFQATT and CDR2 SNEGSKA (reference sequence). This CDR3 has 11 residues. V dropped 2 bases and J dropped 15 bases, with 14 bases sitting between them. The CDR3 bases are TGCAGTGCTAGAAACGGTGACCGGACGTTCTTC. Its protein product is CSARNGDRTFF.

The chain combines TRBV3-1 (or the pseudogene TRBV3-2) with TRBJ2-3; 12 bases are shared with TRBD2. CDR1 and CDR2 (germline): LGHDT, YNNKEL (reference sequence). With 3 bases clipped from V and 9 bases from J, the junction kept 7 bases outside the gene matches. This CDR3 spans 15 amino acids. CDR3 in DNA: TGTGCCAGCAGCCAGACTAGCGGGAGTGGTGAAACGCAGTATTTT. Amino acid sequence: CASSQTSGSGETQYF.

This clone was seen a handful of times. V usage is TRBV3-1 (or the pseudogene TRBV3-2) and J usage is TRBJ2-7; D remains ambiguous. V lost 0 bases to trimming and J lost 2 bases, with 8 bases between them. From germline, CDR1 is LGHDT and CDR2 YNNKEL (reference sequence). The CDR3 length is 14 residues. CDR3 coding DNA: TGTGCCAGCAGCCAAGATAATAGGCCCTACGAGCAGTACTTC. It codes for CASSQDNRPYEQYF.

V and J are TRBV19 and TRBJ2-3; 8 bases line up with TRBD2. The CDR3 extends over 16 amino acids. Per germline, CDR1 LNHDA and CDR2 SQIVND (reference sequence). Trimming took 6 bases from V and 4 from J; bases not matched to a gene: 12. CDR3 bases: TGTGCCAGTAGATTCTCGCCTAGCGGGTTTCCAGATACGCAGTATTTT. It codes for CASRFSPSGFPDTQYF.

The chain joins TRBV3-1 (or the pseudogene TRBV3-2) to TRBJ2-5; weak D call: TRBD1 (6 bases). The ends were cut back, 4 bases at V and 0 bases at J, with 9 bases in the middle. Germline CDR1 LGHDT, CDR2 YNNKEL (reference sequence). This CDR3 is built from 14 residues. The CDR3 region is CASSLRTDQETQYF. The CDR3 DNA reads TGTGCCAGCAGCCTCCGGACAGACCAAGAGACCCAGTACTTC.

The V and J genes are TRBV18 and TRBJ2-2, with 7 bases fitting TRBD1. CDR1 KGHSH and CDR2 LQKENI come from the germline V gene. Losses at the gene ends were 3 bases for V and 2 bases for J; bases not matched to a gene: 6. This CDR3 comprises 16 residues. The DNA of the CDR3 is TGTGCCAGCTCACCTAATCGGGACAGAAACACCGGGGAGCTGTTTTTT. It codes for CASSPNRDRNTGELFF.

The chain uses TRBV27 and TRBJ1-5; possible D gene TRBD1, 6 bases. Trimming shortened V by 5 bases and J by 0 bases, and 11 bases separated the two germline ends. Germline V lookup: CDR1 MNHEY, CDR2 SMNVEV (reference sequence). The CDR3 extends over 15 amino acids. CDR3 sequence: CASSPGHLSNQPQHF. As DNA, the CDR3 is TGTGCCAGCAGTCCGGGACATCTTAGCAATCAGCCCCAGCATTTT.

On this clone: Other nucleotide sequences from this sample produce the same CDR3. The chain is built from TRBV11-2 and TRBJ2-3, with D hard to call. Germline values: CDR1 SGHAT, CDR2 FQNNGV. The CDR3 contains 11 residues. The V end lost 2 bases, the J end lost 4 bases, and 1 base lay between the germline ends. The CDR3 bases are TGTGCCAGCAGCTTATCAGATACGCAGTATTTT. Protein product: CASSLSDTQYF.